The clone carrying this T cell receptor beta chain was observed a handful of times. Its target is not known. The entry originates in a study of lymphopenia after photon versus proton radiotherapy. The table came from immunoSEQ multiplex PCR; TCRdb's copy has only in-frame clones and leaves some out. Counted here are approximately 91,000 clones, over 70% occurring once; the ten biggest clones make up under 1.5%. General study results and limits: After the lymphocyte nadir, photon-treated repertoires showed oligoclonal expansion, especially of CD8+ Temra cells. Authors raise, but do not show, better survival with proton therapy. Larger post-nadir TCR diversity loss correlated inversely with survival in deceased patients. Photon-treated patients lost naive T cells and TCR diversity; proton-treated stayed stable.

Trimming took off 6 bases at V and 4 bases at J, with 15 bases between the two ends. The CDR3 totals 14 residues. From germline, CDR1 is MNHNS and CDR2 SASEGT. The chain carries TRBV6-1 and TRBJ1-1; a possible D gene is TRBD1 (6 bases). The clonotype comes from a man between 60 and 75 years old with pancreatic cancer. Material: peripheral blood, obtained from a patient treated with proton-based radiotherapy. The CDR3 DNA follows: TGTGCCAGCAGCGAAAACAGGGTAGTCACTGAAGCTTTCTTT. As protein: CASSENRVVTEAFF.